This TCR beta chain was captured by sequencing in a study of blood T cell repertoires in COVID-19. Background on the study: Acute and convalescent COVID-19 samples came from the United States, Italy and Spain.

As originally analysed: Reference gene primer amplification yielded estimated nucleated cell counts. The table came from immunoSEQ multiplex PCR; TCRdb's copy has only in-frame clones and leaves some out. V, J and clone size are taken as reported in that table, and D and trimming were inferred from the DNA itself. The sample carries 65,000 to 90,000 clones, 83% recorded once. The CDR3 is made up of 13 amino acids. Germline V gene lookup returns CDR1 SEHNR and CDR2 FQNEAQ (reference sequence). Trimming took off 5 bases at V and 8 bases at J, with 13 bases between the two ends. The J gene is TRBJ2-1, the V gene TRBV7-9; D possibly corresponds to TRBD2 (5 bases). The sample consisted of peripheral blood. The source is an elderly woman with acute or convalescent COVID-19. Here the CDR3 DNA reads TGTGCCAGCAGCGCCGCCGCGAGGGATGAGCAGTTCTTC. Its translation: CASSAAARDEQFF.